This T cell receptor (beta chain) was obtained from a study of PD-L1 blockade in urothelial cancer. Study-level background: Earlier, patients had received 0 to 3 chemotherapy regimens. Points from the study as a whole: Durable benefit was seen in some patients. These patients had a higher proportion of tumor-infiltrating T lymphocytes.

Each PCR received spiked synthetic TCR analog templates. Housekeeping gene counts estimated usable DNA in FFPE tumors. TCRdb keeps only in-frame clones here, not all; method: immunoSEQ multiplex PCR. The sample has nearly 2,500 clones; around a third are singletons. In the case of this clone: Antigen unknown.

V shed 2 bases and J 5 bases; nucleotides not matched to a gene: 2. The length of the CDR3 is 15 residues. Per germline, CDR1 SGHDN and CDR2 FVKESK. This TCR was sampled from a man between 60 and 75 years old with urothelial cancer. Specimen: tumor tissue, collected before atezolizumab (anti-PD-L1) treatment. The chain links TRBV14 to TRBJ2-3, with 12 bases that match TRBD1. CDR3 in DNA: TGTGCCAGCAGCCAACGGGACAGGGGGCAAGATACGCAGTATTTT. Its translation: CASSQRDRGQDTQYF.